Each of the 22 T cell receptor beta chains below was sequenced from the same sample in a study of neurological immune-mediated disorders. TCRdb redid the calling of the 5' RACE reads with MiXCR, one entry per CDR3 protein. This table has tens of thousands of distinct CDR3 sequences, over 3.5% appearing once. Sequenced input: PBMCs. The source of these receptors is a woman between 50 and 59 years old with multiple sclerosis.

This clonotype showed up many times. The rearrangement links TRBV10-3 to TRBJ2-1, with 7 positions matching TRBD2. The CDR3 covers 15 residues. CDR1 is ENHRY and CDR2 is SYGVKD in the germline V gene. V was pared by 3 bases and J by 0 bases, with 2 bases of the junction left unmatched. The CDR3 bases are TGTGCCATCAGTGATGGCGGGAGCTCCTACAATGAGCAGTTCTTC. It specifies CAISDGGSSYNEQFF.

This clonotype was counted ten times or more. The chain has TRBV19 and TRBJ2-6; D tentatively fits TRBD1 or TRBD2 (5 bases each). Germline values: CDR1 LNHDA, CDR2 SQIVND (reference sequence). Between the trimmed V and J ends, which lost 3 bases and 4 bases, there was a span of 16 bases. There are 17 residues in the CDR3. The CDR3 nucleotides are TGTGCCAGTAGTATGCCCCCGGGGCAGGTGGGGGCCAACGTCCTGACTTTC. It translates to CASSMPPGQVGANVLTF.

In its sample, this clonotype was seen many times. The chain recombines TRBV6-2 or TRBV6-3 with TRBJ2-5, with 7 bases fitting TRBD1. V was clipped by 7 bases and J by 5 bases; unmatched bases: 19. Germline V gene lookup returns CDR1 MNHEY and CDR2 SVGEGT. CDR3 length: 17 amino acids. The CDR3 sequence: CASTYPPTGASGETQYF. The CDR3 region has the DNA TGTGCCAGCACCTACCCCCCAACAGGGGCCTCGGGGGAGACCCAGTACTTC.

There are many counts of this clonotype. V is TRBV3-1 and J is TRBJ2-5, with D perhaps TRBD1 (7 bases). This CDR3 comprises 15 residues. Trimming removed 6 bases from V and 3 bases from J, with 17 bases in between. Germline CDR1 reads LGHDT; CDR2 reads YNNKEL (reference sequence). This CDR3 reads CASRLAGTEKETQYF. In DNA, the CDR3 is TGTGCCAGCAGACTAGCCGGGACAGAAAAAGAGACCCAGTACTTC.

This clonotype was counted ten times or more. The J gene is TRBJ1-2, the V gene TRBV12-3 or TRBV12-4; 9 bases map to TRBD1. The junction had 8 bases not matched to a gene; V was cut back by 3 bases and J by 6 bases. The CDR3 is made up of 15 amino acids. CDR3 protein: CASSLGGQGSHGYTF. Here the CDR3 DNA reads TGTGCCAGCAGTTTGGGGGGACAGGGAAGCCATGGCTACACCTTC.

Ten or more counts support this clonotype. V usage is TRBV9 and J usage is TRBJ2-4; weak D call: TRBD2 (6 bases). The CDR3 contains 15 residues. Trimming cost V 1 base and J 9 bases, with 17 bases left between them. Germline V gene sequence: CDR1 SGDLS, CDR2 YYNGEE. CDR3 in amino acids: CASSVYPREFGIQYF. Here the CDR3 DNA reads TGTGCCAGCAGCGTATATCCACGGGAGTTTGGCATTCAGTACTTC.

This clonotype occurred many times. This sequence joins TRBV3-1 and TRBJ1-2; tentatively, D is TRBD1 (5 bases). V shed 0 bases and J shed 4 bases, with 18 bases lying between them. CDR1 is LGHDT, CDR2 YNNKEL, per germline (reference sequence). This CDR3 is built from 17 residues. CDR3 sequence: CASSQDLLAGGGYGYTF. The CDR3, as DNA: TGTGCCAGCAGCCAAGATCTTTTAGCGGGGGGAGGCTATGGCTACACCTTC.

A few counts support this clonotype. The chain recombines TRBV5-1 with TRBJ2-1; D ambiguous. CDR1 and CDR2 (germline): SGHRS, YFSETQ. The V and J ends lost 0 bases and 8 bases respectively, with 3 bases between them. This CDR3 is 11 amino acids long. CDR3 nucleotide sequence: TGCGCCAGCAGCTTGGATTATGAGCAGTTCTTC. The encoded protein is CASSLDYEQFF.

As concerns this clonotype: A read error may produce the germline difference seen at one junction end. The V gene is TRBV12-3 or TRBV12-4, the J gene TRBJ1-5, with 9 bases aligning to TRBD1. There are 15 residues in the CDR3. CDR3 in DNA: TGTGCCAGCAGTTTTTCTGACAGGGGGAATCAGCCCCAGAATTTT. This translates into CASSFSDRGNQPQNF.

This clonotype was seen repeatedly, ten times or more. This chain uses TRBV20-1 with TRBJ2-5; 8 bases line up with TRBD1. From germline, CDR1 is DFQATT and CDR2 SNEGSKA (reference sequence). The CDR3 loop spans 15 amino acids. V lost 3 bases and J lost 1; bases outside the gene matches: 7. CDR3 DNA sequence: TGCAGTGCTAGGATCCCACAGGGGGTCCAAGAGACCCAGTACTTC. Its protein is CSARIPQGVQETQYF.

This clonotype was seen many times. The genes are TRBV5-1 and TRBJ1-1; D uncertain. Germline values: CDR1 SGHRS, CDR2 YFSETQ. The CDR3 contains 14 residues. The V and J ends lost 5 bases and 2 bases respectively, with 13 bases between them. The CDR3 protein is CASRSLVDNTEAFF. The CDR3 coding sequence is TGCGCCAGCAGAAGCCTCGTCGATAACACTGAAGCTTTCTTT.

This clonotype was recorded many times. This chain connects TRBV6-2 or TRBV6-3 to TRBJ2-4; a possible D gene is TRBD2 (7 bases). There are 17 residues in the CDR3. Trimming removed 5 bases at V and 1 base at J, with 18 bases between. From germline, CDR1 is MNHEY and CDR2 SVGEGT. CDR3 loop: CASSITRGAAAKNIQYF. In DNA, the CDR3 is TGTGCCAGCAGTATCACTCGGGGGGCGGCGGCCAAAAACATTCAGTACTTC.

This clonotype has a count of ten or more. This chain joins TRBV2 and TRBJ2-5, with D uncertain. V was trimmed by 5 bases and J by 13 bases, leaving 17 bases between them. Germline CDR1 reads SNHLY; CDR2 reads FYNNEI. The CDR3 is made up of 12 amino acids. DNA for the CDR3: TGTGCCAGCAGTATTGACCGCCTTCAACGGTACTTC. It specifies CASSIDRLQRYF.

The table lists this clonotype with a few counts. V and J are TRBV25-1 and TRBJ2-3; no clear D gene. With 3 bases removed from V and 2 bases from J, the gap between germline ends came to 6 bases. The CDR3 is 13 amino acids. Germline CDR1 reads MGHDK; CDR2 reads SYGVNS. CDR3 region: CASSDLPTDTQYF. Here the CDR3 DNA reads TGTGCCAGCAGTGACCTCCCCACAGATACGCAGTATTTT.

This clonotype was seen many times. The chain recombines TRBV29-1 with TRBJ2-1; 7 bases are a match to TRBD1. Germline CDR1 SQVTM, CDR2 ANQGSEA. The V gene end was trimmed by 5 bases and the J gene end by 9 bases; junction bases not matched to a gene: 10. There are 13 residues in the CDR3. DNA for the CDR3: TGCAGCGTTCGCGCAGGGGGAATTTCTGAGCAGTTCTTC. It specifies CSVRAGGISEQFF.

Details on this clonotype: Its ends do not fully match the called genes, so a read error is possible. V and J are TRBV7-6 and TRBJ1-5, with unresolved D. CDR1 is SGHVS and CDR2 is FNYEAQ in the germline V gene. This CDR3 has 13 residues. The CDR3: CASSLAYNQPQNF. DNA of the CDR3: TGTGCCAGCAGCTTAGCGTACAATCAGCCCCAGAATTTT. The full variable domain, in which reference TRBV7-6 and TRBJ1-5 provide the parts outside the CDR3, is GAGVSQSPRYKVTKRGQDVALRCDPISGHVSLYWYRQALGQGPEFLTYFNYEAQQDKSGLPNDRFSAERPEGSISTLTIQRTEQRDSAMYRCASSLAYNQPQNFGDGTRLSIL.

This clonotype was recorded at least ten times. The gene calls are TRBV10-3 and TRBJ2-7; D is uncertain. Germline CDR1 reads ENHRY; CDR2 reads SYGVKD. The CDR3 is 14 residues long. Trimming took off 2 bases at V and 4 bases at J, with 12 bases between the two ends. CDR3 nucleotide sequence: TGTGCCATCAGTGAGGGTGCGGTTCTGTACGAGCAGTACTTC. Translating gives CAISEGAVLYEQYF.

This clonotype was observed a few times. The genes are TRBV5-1 and TRBJ2-7, with D possibly being TRBD1 (6 bases). Germline CDR1 reads SGHRS; CDR2 reads YFSETQ. Trimming took 5 bases from V and 3 from J, leaving 18 bases between them. The CDR3 consists of 15 residues. CDR3: CASRIAGEGVYEQYF. The CDR3 DNA reads TGCGCCAGCAGGATTGCAGGTGAGGGGGTCTACGAGCAGTACTTC.

A few counts support this clonotype. J is TRBJ1-2 and V is TRBV5-1, with D perhaps TRBD1 (5 bases). CDR3 length: 15 residues. Germline loops: CDR1 SGHRS, CDR2 YFSETQ. V dropped 0 bases and J dropped 4 bases, with 13 bases sitting between them. The CDR3 region has the DNA TGCGCCAGCAGCTTGGTAGACAGCGGATTCTATGGCTACACCTTC. Its translation is CASSLVDSGFYGYTF.

On this clonotype itself: This may be a read error: a much more frequent sequence differs by one nucleotide. The rearrangement uses TRBV5-1 and TRBJ2-7, with a possible D match to TRBD1 (6 bases). The CDR3 has 12 residues. The ends were cut back, 4 bases at V and 5 bases at J, with 10 bases in the middle. Germline assignment: CDR1 SGHRS and CDR2 YFSETQ. Here the CDR3 reads CASSGKGDEQYF. CDR3 sequence (DNA): TGCGCCAGCAGCGGAAAGGGGGACGAGCAGTACTTC.

The chain employs TRBV18 and TRBJ2-7; D is unclear. CDR3 size: 15 residues. Germline V gene lookup returns CDR1 KGHSH and CDR2 LQKENI. The ends were cut back, 6 bases at V and 2 bases at J, with 17 bases in the middle. This CDR3 is CASSNRQERAYEQYF. The CDR3 coding sequence is TGTGCCAGCTCTAACCGCCAGGAGAGAGCCTACGAGCAGTACTTC.

This clonotype occurred many times. One end of the junction does not line up with germline, which may come from a read error. This sequence joins TRBV7-7 and TRBJ2-3, with D perhaps matching TRBD1 or TRBD2 (5 bases each). The CDR3 has 13 residues. Germline V gene lookup returns CDR1 SSHAT and CDR2 FNYEAQ (reference sequence). CDR3 in DNA: TGTGCTAGCAGCTTAGGGACCACAGATACGCAGTATTTT. Residues: CASSLGTTDTQYF.